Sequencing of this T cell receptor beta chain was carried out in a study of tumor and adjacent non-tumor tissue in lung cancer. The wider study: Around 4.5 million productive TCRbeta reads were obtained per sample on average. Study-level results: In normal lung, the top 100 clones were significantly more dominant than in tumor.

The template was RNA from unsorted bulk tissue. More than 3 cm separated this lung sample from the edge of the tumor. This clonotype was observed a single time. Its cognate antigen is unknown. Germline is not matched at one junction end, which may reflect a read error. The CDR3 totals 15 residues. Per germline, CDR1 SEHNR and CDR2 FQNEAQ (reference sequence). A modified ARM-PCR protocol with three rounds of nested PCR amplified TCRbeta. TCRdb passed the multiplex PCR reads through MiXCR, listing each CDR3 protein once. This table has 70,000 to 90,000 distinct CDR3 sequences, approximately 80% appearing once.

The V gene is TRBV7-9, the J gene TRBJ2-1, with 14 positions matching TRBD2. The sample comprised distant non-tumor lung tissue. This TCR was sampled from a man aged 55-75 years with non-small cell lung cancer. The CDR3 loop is CASNPGLAGDNERFF. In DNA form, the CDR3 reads TGTGCAAGCAACCCGGGACTAGCGGGGGACAATGAGCGGTTCTTC.